The 8 T cell receptor beta chains below all came from one sample that was sequenced in a study of fetal regulatory T cell absence and autoimmunity. Repertoires were generated with immunoSEQ multiplex PCR, while TCRdb's copy carries only in-frame clones and drops some. The sample holds about 95,000 clones, less than 80% seen once. The sequenced material came from pancreas tissue. All receptors come from a male donor with IPEX syndrome.

The chain links TRBV5-1 to TRBJ1-2; D remains ambiguous. The CDR3 runs to 14 residues. V lost 4 bases and J 4 bases, leaving 14 bases between the germline ends. The V gene's germline CDR1 is SGHRS and CDR2 YFSETQ. CDR3: CASSPLLLGYGYTF. As DNA, the CDR3 is TGCGCCAGCAGCCCCCTACTGCTAGGCTATGGCTACACCTTC.

The CDR3 bases are TGTGCCAGCAGTTATTCCGAAAACTATGGCTACACCTTC. As protein: CASSYSENYGYTF. The V call is TRBV6-5, the J call TRBJ1-2, with unresolved D. The CDR3 has 13 amino acids. V lost 3 bases to trimming and J lost 2 bases, with 7 bases between them. In germline, CDR1 is MNHEY, CDR2 SVGAGI.

This chain joins TRBV11-2 and TRBJ1-1; TRBD1 is a possible D gene (5 bases). Germline V CDR1 and CDR2: SGHAT, FQNNGV. V was trimmed by 3 bases and J by 7 bases, leaving 21 bases between them. The CDR3 runs 16 residues. CDR3 protein: CASSFAGVRARNEAFF. The CDR3 DNA sequence: TGTGCCAGCAGCTTCGCTGGGGTCAGGGCTCGGAATGAAGCTTTCTTT.

This chain links TRBV7-2 with TRBJ2-7; 10 nucleotides align to TRBD2. The CDR3 length is 18 residues. Germline-derived CDR1 and CDR2 are SGHTA and FQGNSA. The J segment lost 4 bases and the V segment lost 0 bases, leaving 12 bases of the junction unmatched. The CDR3 DNA is TGTGCCAGCAGCTTAGCGACCAGCGGGAGGGCCATCAGGTACGAGCAGTACTTC. This encodes CASSLATSGRAIRYEQYF.

J is TRBJ2-5 and V is TRBV4-1; 10 bases map to TRBD2. Germline CDR1 MGHRA, CDR2 YSYEKL. Losses at the gene ends were 0 bases for V and 7 bases for J; bases not matched to a gene: 14. The CDR3 is 18 residues long. CDR3 in amino acids: CASSQDPPSGGACGTQYF. The CDR3 DNA reads TGCGCCAGCAGCCAAGATCCCCCGAGCGGGGGGGCCTGTGGGACCCAGTACTTC.

The V call is TRBV19, the J call TRBJ1-1; no clear D. V shed 1 base and J shed 0 bases, with 9 bases lying between them. CDR1 LNHDA and CDR2 SQIVND come from the germline V gene (reference sequence). The CDR3 covers 15 residues. In DNA, the CDR3 is TGTGCCAGTAGTATAGCGGCGGGGTTGAACACTGAAGCTTTCTTT. As protein: CASSIAAGLNTEAFF. Full variable domain (outside the CDR3, taken from reference TRBV19 and TRBJ1-1): DGGITQSPKYLFRKEGQNVTLSCEQNLNHDAMYWYRQDPGQGLRLIYYSQIVNDFQKGDIAEGYSVSREKKESFPLTVTSAQKNPTAFYLCASSIAAGLNTEAFFGQGTRLTVV.

This clone has a handful of counts. The chain has TRBV5-4 and TRBJ2-7; possibly TRBD2 for D (7 bases). Trimming removed 4 bases at V and 5 bases at J, with 16 bases between. The CDR3 runs to 14 residues. CDR1 is SGHNT, CDR2 YYREEE, per germline (reference sequence). CDR3 sequence (DNA): TGTGCCAGCAGCACTAAGGGGGGGACGGACGAGCAGTACTTC. It specifies CASSTKGGTDEQYF.

This clone was recorded a few times. Other DNA sequences in this sample translate to the same CDR3. The CDR3 sequence: CASSGHTGELFF. The CDR3 region has the DNA TGTGCCAGCAGCGGGCACACCGGGGAGCTGTTTTTT. This chain connects TRBV9 to TRBJ2-2; D is undetermined. This CDR3 has 12 amino acids. Germline CDR1 is SGDLS and CDR2 is YYNGEE. Trimming pared 3 bases from V and 3 bases from J, leaving 3 bases between.